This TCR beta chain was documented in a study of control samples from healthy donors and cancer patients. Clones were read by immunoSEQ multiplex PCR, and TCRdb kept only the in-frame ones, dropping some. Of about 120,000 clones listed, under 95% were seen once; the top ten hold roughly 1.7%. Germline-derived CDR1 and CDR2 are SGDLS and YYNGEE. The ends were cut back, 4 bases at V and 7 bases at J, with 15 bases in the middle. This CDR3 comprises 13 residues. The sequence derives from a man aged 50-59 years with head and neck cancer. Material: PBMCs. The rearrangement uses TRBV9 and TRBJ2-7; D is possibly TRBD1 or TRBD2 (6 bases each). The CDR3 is CASSPRQGREQYF. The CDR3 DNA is TGTGCCAGCAGCCCAAGGCAGGGGAGGGAGCAGTACTTC. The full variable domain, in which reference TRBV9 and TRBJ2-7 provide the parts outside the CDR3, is DSGVTQTPKHLITATGQRVTLRCSPRSGDLSVYWYQQSLDQGLQFLIQYYNGEERAKGNILERFSAQQFPDLHSELNLSSLELGDSALYFCASSPRQGREQYFGPGTRLTVT.